This T cell receptor beta chain appears in the sequencing data of a study of blood T cell repertoires in COVID-19. The wider study: COVID-19 samples from acute and convalescent phases originated in the United States, Italy and Spain.

Profiling relied on immunoSEQ multiplex PCR, and the TCRdb table lists in-frame clones only, not all of them. The sample contains about 160,000 clones, 82% of which appear only once. The ends were cut back, 6 bases at V and 6 bases at J, with 18 bases in the middle. The length of the CDR3 is 15 residues. In germline, CDR1 is MDHEN, CDR2 SYDVKM. The receptor comes from a woman aged 40-49 years with COVID-19, enrolled during active disease. The sample consisted of peripheral blood. This chain uses TRBV28 with TRBJ1-5, with D possibly matching TRBD1 (6 bases). Written as DNA, the CDR3 is TGTGCCAGCAGCAAAAATCGACAGGCTGGTCAGCCCCAGCATTTT. Residues: CASSKNRQAGQPQHF.